These T cell receptor beta chains were read from a single sample in a study of T cell repertoires and HLA-DP antigens. Their recognized antigens are unknown. Here immunoSEQ multiplex PCR was the method, and the copy in TCRdb shows in-frame clones only, minus some. The sample carries 65,000 to 95,000 clones, about 80% recorded once. Sequences were obtained from CD4+ T cells from PBMCs. The receptors were sampled from a man in his fifties or sixties in good health and CMV-seronegative. The conserved cysteine and the conserved F or W are not part of the CDR3 here. Fields, in order: J gene, V gene, clone size, CDR3 protein. Only some rows state a clone size, as once, few, many or a class for expanded clones.

j_call: TRBJ2-4
v_call: TRBV2
clone_size: .
cdr3_aa: ASTSTGGTKNIQY

j_call: TRBJ1-1
v_call: TRBV5-4
clone_size: .
cdr3_aa: ASSLDRDTMNTEAF

j_call: TRBJ2-1
v_call: TRBV4-1
clone_size: once
cdr3_aa: ASSRRPDNEQF

j_call: TRBJ1-1
v_call: TRBV5-4
clone_size: once
cdr3_aa: ASSLGLQTGSTEAF

j_call: TRBJ1-2
v_call: TRBV5-1
clone_size: once
cdr3_aa: ASSFRGHGYT

j_call: TRBJ2-2
v_call: TRBV5-4
clone_size: .
cdr3_aa: ASSPGRGNTGELF

j_call: TRBJ1-6
v_call: TRBV19
clone_size: .
cdr3_aa: ASSSLGGTYNSPLH

j_call: TRBJ2-3
v_call: TRBV5-8
clone_size: .
cdr3_aa: ASSFLRDSTDTQY

j_call: TRBJ2-5
v_call: TRBV28
clone_size: .
cdr3_aa: ASSFLAGDAYRETQY

j_call: TRBJ2-4
v_call: TRBV7-2
clone_size: .
cdr3_aa: ASSLGVTGNIQY

j_call: TRBJ2-3
v_call: TRBV10-3
clone_size: .
cdr3_aa: AISESTTAYTDTQY

j_call: TRBJ1-5
v_call: TRBV5-1
clone_size: once
cdr3_aa: ARHQSNQPQH

j_call: TRBJ1-5
v_call: TRBV30
clone_size: .
cdr3_aa: AWSVADSNQPQH

j_call: TRBJ1-5
v_call: TRBV6-5
clone_size: .
cdr3_aa: ASRTGLGQPQH

j_call: TRBJ2-5
v_call: TRBV7-2
clone_size: .
cdr3_aa: ASSWTSGRARETQY

j_call: TRBJ1-3
v_call: TRBV6-6
clone_size: few
cdr3_aa: ASSFNMGTGNTIY

j_call: TRBJ2-3
v_call: TRBV21-1
clone_size: few
cdr3_aa: ASSLRRDTQY

j_call: TRBJ1-5
v_call: TRBV5-6
clone_size: .
cdr3_aa: ASSLAGGPRH